Reported below is one T cell receptor (beta chain). The antigen it binds to is not known. The CDR3 runs 13 residues from the cysteine to the phenylalanine. Nucleotide data are not available. CDR1 is given as SGHKS and CDR2 as YYEKEE, both from the germline V gene (reference sequence). Before TCRbeta sequencing, fluorescence-activated cell sorting was used to enrich five KLR/GPR56-defined CD4+ populations. To test a linear memory differentiation pathway, TCRbeta repertoires were sequenced from five CD4+ T-cell subsets defined by expression of KLRB1, KLRG1, GPR56 and KLRF1. TCR-sequenced cells came from peripheral blood of healthy control individuals, reported as five donors in the TCRbeta analysis figure. Heparinized peripheral blood was collected, and every sample was processed within one hour of being retrieved. Blood was diluted 1:2 in PBS, and peripheral blood mononuclear cells were then isolated from the diluted blood at room temperature by Biocoll density gradient centrifugation. Before flow sorting, CD4+ T cells were magnetically enriched from freshly isolated PBMCs using anti-CD4 MicroBeads. A BD FACSAria II was used to sort CD4+ T cells enriched from PBMCs of healthy donors according to marker expression. For surface staining, the researchers used Miltenyi Biotec antibodies: anti-KLRB1 clone 191B8, anti-KLRF1 clone 4A4.D10 and anti-KLRG1 clone REA261.

The instrument given in TCRdb is Illumina HiSeq 2500. The recombined TCRbeta locus was amplified by a previously published PCR protocol to build sequencing libraries. The source study handled its data this way. Reads whose average quality score was below 30 were removed, and the reads that remained were processed with IMSEQ. Clonotypes were defined by Vbeta gene, Jbeta gene and CDR3 amino acid sequence. Repertoire overlap between populations was quantified with the Morisita-Horn index computed on the top 100 expanded clones. Renyi diversity profiles, calculated on the top 100 expanded clones, were used to assess clonal diversity. Following TCRdb reprocessing, every CDR3 protein sequence forms one entry, and DNA is not provided. The V and J calls come from TCRdb's annotation, not from the publication. The table for this sample records under 2,500 distinct CDR3 sequences. About 5% of the sample lies in the top ten.

This sample was taken from a study of GPR56 and killer-like receptors on CD4 memory cells (dated by TCRdb to the late 2010s). The study in broad terms: It was proposed in the study that human CD4+ memory T-cell differentiation and cytokine production potential are marked by progressive acquisition of KLRB1, KLRG1, GPR56 and then KLRF1. The study described its healthy blood donors as age-matched to the liver disease patients, who had a median age of nearly 70 years.

The paper's findings and limits, for the study overall: Rather than full repertoires, the diversity and similarity analyses used only the 100 most expanded clones in each population. TCR repertoires overlapped especially between the late populations 4 and 5, and partly population 3. Clonal frequency was low in the marker-negative population and increased progressively along the proposed pathway, with TCRbeta diversity decreasing accordingly. Clones dominating late populations 4 and 5 were also found in early populations 1 and 2, and this finding was taken by the authors as evidence for linear differentiation.

The chain is made from TRBV5-5 and TRBJ2-3; TCRdb returns TRBD1, unconfirmable since there is no DNA. The sample comprised memory CD4+ T cells from blood. This TCR was sampled from a human donor in good health. The CDR3 is CASSFPGKDTQYF.